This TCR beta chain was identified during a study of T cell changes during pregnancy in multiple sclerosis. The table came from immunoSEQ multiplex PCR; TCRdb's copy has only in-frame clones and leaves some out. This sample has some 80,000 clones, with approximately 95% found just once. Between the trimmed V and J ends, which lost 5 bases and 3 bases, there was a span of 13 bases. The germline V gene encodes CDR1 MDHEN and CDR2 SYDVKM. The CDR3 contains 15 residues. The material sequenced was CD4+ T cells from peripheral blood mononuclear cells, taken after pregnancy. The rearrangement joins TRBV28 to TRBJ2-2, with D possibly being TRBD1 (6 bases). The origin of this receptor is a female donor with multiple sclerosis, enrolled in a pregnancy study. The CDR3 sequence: CASSENRVDTGELFF. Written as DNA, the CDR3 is TGTGCCAGCAGTGAAAACAGGGTAGACACCGGGGAGCTGTTTTTT.